One and the same sample provided the 19 T cell receptor beta chains below, sequenced in a study of cytomegalovirus exposure and HLA in healthy donors. With 60 Vbeta and 13 Jbeta primers, the PCR was carried out. The protocol was immunoSEQ multiplex PCR, while the TCRdb copy is restricted to in-frame clones and leaves out a portion. Counted here are some 130,000 clones, around three quarters occurring once; the ten biggest clones make up around 7%. The sample comprised PBMCs. Receptors were obtained from a man aged 40-49 years in good health and CMV-seropositive.

The chain links TRBV28 to TRBJ1-6; 8 positions match TRBD1. V trimming: 9 bases; J trimming: 7 bases; junction bases outside the gene matches: 5. The CDR3 length is 13 residues. The germline V gene encodes CDR1 MDHEN and CDR2 SYDVKM. CDR3 loop: CASTTGVNSPLHF. CDR3 sequence (DNA): TGTGCCAGTACGACAGGGGTAAATTCACCCCTCCACTTT.

This clone came up a few times. V is TRBV10-2 and J is TRBJ1-3; TRBD1 is a possible D gene (6 bases). The CDR3 runs to 14 residues. Trimming pared 8 bases from V and 3 bases from J, leaving 14 bases between. Germline-derived CDR1 and CDR2 are WSHSY and SAAADI. CDR3: CASGGREIGNTIYF. The CDR3 bases are TGCGCCAGCGGGGGCAGGGAGATTGGAAACACCATATATTTT.

J is TRBJ2-1 and V is TRBV27; D is possibly TRBD1 (5 bases). Trimming left V 1 base short and J 0 bases short, with 13 bases between. Germline loops: CDR1 MNHEY, CDR2 SMNVEV (reference sequence). The CDR3 contains 17 residues. The CDR3 DNA reads TGTGCCAGCAGTTTATTCACAGGATCCCGCTCCTACAATGAGCAGTTCTTC. Translation: CASSLFTGSRSYNEQFF.

J is TRBJ1-4 and V is TRBV5-4, with 10 bases identical to TRBD1. Germline CDR1 SGHNT, CDR2 YYREEE (reference sequence). J gave up 0 bases and V 3 bases, and 11 bases lay outside the gene matches. CDR3 length: 19 residues. CDR3: CASSSRTGGSGATNEKLFF. CDR3 DNA sequence: TGTGCCAGCAGCTCGCGGACAGGGGGGTCGGGGGCAACTAATGAAAAACTGTTTTTT.

This clone was seen more than once but under ten times. The V call is TRBV4-1, the J call TRBJ2-3, with a tentative D call TRBD1 (6 bases). The CDR3 length is 13 residues. Trimming left V 5 bases short and J 5 bases short, with 11 bases between. From germline, CDR1 is MGHRA and CDR2 YSYEKL. For the CDR3, the DNA is TGCGCCAGCAGCATAACAGGGAGAGATACGCAGTATTTT. It yields the protein CASSITGRDTQYF.

For this clone: One end of the junction does not line up with germline, which may come from a read error. This chain uses TRBV7-9 with TRBJ1-1; 8 bases map to TRBD1. CDR1 SEHNR and CDR2 FQNEAQ come from the germline V gene (reference sequence). This CDR3 comprises 16 residues. The CDR3 is CSSSSLRTGSDTEAFF. The CDR3 DNA sequence: TGTTCCAGCAGCTCCCTCCGGACAGGGAGCGACACTGAAGCTTTCTTT.

The chain combines TRBV5-4 with TRBJ1-1; tentative D call: TRBD1 (5 bases). Germline CDR1 is SGHNT and CDR2 is YYREEE (reference sequence). The CDR3 has 14 residues. V gave up 0 bases and J gave up 3 bases, with 9 bases separating them. The CDR3 spells CASSLDRYHTEAFF. CDR3 DNA sequence: TGTGCCAGCAGCTTGGACAGGTATCACACTGAAGCTTTCTTT. The entire variable domain, with the rest obtained from reference TRBV5-4 and TRBJ1-1, is as follows: ETGVTQSPTHLIKTRGQQVTLRCSSQSGHNTVSWYQQALGQGPQFIFQYYREEENGRGNFPPRFSGLQFPNYSSELNVNALELDDSALYLCASSLDRYHTEAFFGQGTRLTVV.

The chain recombines TRBV14 with TRBJ1-4; D unresolved. Germline V CDR1 and CDR2: SGHDN, FVKESK. The CDR3 is 13 amino acids. The ends were cut back, 2 bases at V and 8 bases at J, with 9 bases in the middle. The CDR3 region has the DNA TGTGCCAGCAGCCAAAGCACAGAAGAAAAACTGTTTTTT. Amino acid sequence: CASSQSTEEKLFF. The variable domain in full, with the rest retrieved from reference TRBV14 and TRBJ1-4, is EAGVTQFPSHSVIEKGQTVTLRCDPISGHDNLYWYRRVMGKEIKFLLHFVKESKQDESGMPNNRFLAERTGGTYSTLKVQPAELEDSGVYFCASSQSTEEKLFFGSGTQLSVL.

The rearrangement links TRBV6-5 to TRBJ1-2; no clear D gene. Between the trimmed V and J ends, which lost 2 bases and 2 bases, there was a span of 6 bases. Germline assignment: CDR1 MNHEY and CDR2 SVGAGI. The CDR3 totals 13 residues. CDR3 bases: TGTGCCAGCAGTTACGACAAGAACTATGGCTACACCTTC. As protein: CASSYDKNYGYTF.

In its sample, this clone was seen a few times. This chain uses TRBV6-5 with TRBJ1-5; possibly TRBD1 for D (5 bases). Per germline, CDR1 MNHEY and CDR2 SVGAGI. This CDR3 comprises 14 residues. Trimming left V 6 bases short and J 7 bases short, with 16 bases between. The CDR3 nucleotides are TGTGCCAGCAGCTTACTGGGGGGTAGCCAGCCCCAGCATTTT. It translates to CASSLLGGSQPQHF.

This chain uses TRBV5-1 with TRBJ2-3; 15 bases fit TRBD2. This CDR3 has 20 amino acids. CDR1 is SGHRS and CDR2 is YFSETQ in the germline V gene. V was pared by 1 base and J by 0 bases, with 9 bases of the junction left unmatched. The CDR3 loop reads CASSLYRTSGRASSTDTQYF. CDR3 in DNA: TGCGCCAGCAGCTTGTATAGGACTAGCGGGAGGGCCTCTAGCACAGATACGCAGTATTTT. The full variable domain, rest sourced from reference TRBV5-1 and TRBJ2-3, is KAGVTQTPRYLIKTRGQQVTLSCSPISGHRSVSWYQQTPGQGLQFLFEYFSETQRNKGNFPGRFSGRQFSNSRSEMNVSTLELGDSALYLCASSLYRTSGRASSTDTQYFGPGTRLTVL.

CDR3 loop: CASSSTGGGNEQFF. DNA for the CDR3: TGTGCCAGCAGTTCGACCGGGGGGGGGAATGAGCAGTTCTTC. The chain recombines TRBV7-8 with TRBJ2-1, with TRBD2 identical over 8 bases. Losses at the gene ends were 6 bases for V and 7 bases for J; bases not matched to a gene: 8. The CDR3 contains 14 residues. The germline V gene encodes CDR1 SGHVS and CDR2 FQNEAQ.

The J gene is TRBJ2-7, the V gene TRBV28; 10 positions match TRBD1. The trim removed 4 bases at V and 2 bases at J, leaving 5 bases unmatched. CDR1 and CDR2 from the germline V gene are MDHEN and SYDVKM. The CDR3 totals 15 residues. The CDR3 loop is CASSWGTGATYEQYF. The CDR3 DNA follows: TGTGCCAGCAGTTGGGGGACAGGGGCGACCTACGAGCAGTACTTC.

V is TRBV6-6 and J is TRBJ2-2; no firm D call. The CDR3 sequence is 15 residues long. The germline V and J ends were trimmed by 6 bases and 0 bases, with 11 bases remaining between them. CDR1 and CDR2 (germline): MNHNY, SVGAGI (reference sequence). CDR3 nucleotide sequence: TGTGCCAGCAGCCGAGACACGTCGAACACCGGGGAGCTGTTTTTT. This encodes CASSRDTSNTGELFF.

The chain carries TRBV11-2 and TRBJ2-2, with TRBD1 as a possible D gene (5 bases). The germline V gene encodes CDR1 SGHAT and CDR2 FQNNGV. The CDR3 loop spans 13 amino acids. V was shortened by 4 bases and J by 5 bases, with 8 bases between the two germline ends. The chain's CDR3 is CASSSRQTGELFF. Written as DNA, the CDR3 is TGTGCCAGCAGCTCAAGACAGACCGGGGAGCTGTTTTTT.

Notes on this clone: One end of the junction fails to match germline, which may point to a read error. The chain couples TRBV7-9 to TRBJ2-3; no reliable D call. CDR1 SEHNR and CDR2 FQNEAQ come from the germline V gene (reference sequence). The CDR3 has 12 residues. The CDR3 protein is CSSSLSTDTQYF. As DNA, the CDR3 is TGTTCCAGCAGCTTGTCAACAGATACGCAGTATTTT.

This clone was picked up one time. The V and J genes are TRBV5-5 and TRBJ2-3; the D gene is possibly TRBD1 (5 bases). Germline CDR1 is SGHKS and CDR2 is YYEKEE (reference sequence). The CDR3 loop spans 13 amino acids. V dropped 4 bases and J dropped 5 bases, with 11 bases sitting between them. The CDR3 is CASSPQAVDTQYF. The CDR3 region has the DNA TGTGCCAGCAGCCCACAGGCGGTAGATACGCAGTATTTT. Using reference TRBV5-5 and TRBJ2-3 for the parts outside the CDR3, the full variable domain is DAGVTQSPTHLIKTRGQQVTLRCSPISGHKSVSWYQQVLGQGPQFIFQYYEKEERGRGNFPDRFSARQFPNYSSELNVNALLLGDSALYLCASSPQAVDTQYFGPGTRLTVL.

V and J are TRBV7-9 and TRBJ1-1, with D perhaps matching TRBD1 (5 bases). CDR3 length: 15 amino acids. Germline-derived CDR1 and CDR2 are SEHNR and FQNEAQ (reference sequence). Deletions cut 1 base from V and 1 base from J, with 10 bases between. The CDR3 DNA reads as TGTGCCAGCAGCTTAGGTGGGGCAAGGAACACTGAAGCTTTCTTT. It codes for CASSLGGARNTEAFF.

The rearrangement joins TRBV6-1 to TRBJ1-1; 11 bases map to TRBD1. Germline V gene data show CDR1 as MNHNS and CDR2 as SASEGT. The CDR3 covers 16 residues. V was pared by 3 bases and J by 8 bases, with 11 bases of the junction left unmatched. CDR3 sequence reads: CASSELAGTGGNEAFF. CDR3 coding DNA: TGTGCCAGCAGTGAGTTAGCCGGGACAGGGGGGAACGAAGCTTTCTTT.